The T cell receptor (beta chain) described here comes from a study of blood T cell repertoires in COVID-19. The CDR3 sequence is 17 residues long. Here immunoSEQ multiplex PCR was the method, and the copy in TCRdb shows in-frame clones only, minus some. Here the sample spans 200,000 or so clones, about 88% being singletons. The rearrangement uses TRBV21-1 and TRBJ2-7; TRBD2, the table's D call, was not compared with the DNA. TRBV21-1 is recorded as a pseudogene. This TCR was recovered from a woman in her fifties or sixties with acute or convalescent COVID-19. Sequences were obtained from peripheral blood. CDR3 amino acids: CASSKFGEGRWDYEQYF. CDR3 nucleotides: TGTGCCAGCAGCAAATTTGGAGAAGGGAGATGGGACTACGAGCAGTACTTC.